This T cell receptor beta chain was recovered during a study of T cell clones after liver transplantation. About the study: TCRbeta sequencing after a pre-transplant mixed lymphocyte reaction identified graft-donor-reactive clones, later tracked in post-transplant blood.

Study findings and constraints: Post-transplant, graft-donor-reactive CD4 TCRbeta sequences in blood dropped significantly in 5 of 8 subjects.

A word on this clone: The antigen is undetermined.

TCRdb's copy holds only in-frame clones and misses some; the assay was immunoSEQ multiplex PCR. The sample holds 80,000 or so clones; 82% are singletons and the top ten take about 0.45%. Germline V gene sequence: CDR1 SEHNR, CDR2 FQNEAQ (reference sequence). The CDR3 spans 16 residues. Trimming at V came to 3 bases and at J to 4 bases, leaving 10 bases not matched to a gene. The gene calls are TRBV7-9 and TRBJ1-2; TRBD1 aligns across 8 bases. The receptor's source is a human patient who received a liver transplant. The graft donor may be the source of some T cells. This specimen was CD4+ T cells from blood, taken around 42 months after liver transplant. The CDR3 loop is CASSLGSRTGTYGYTF. The CDR3 DNA reads as TGTGCCAGCAGCTTGGGGTCGAGGACAGGGACCTATGGCTACACCTTC.